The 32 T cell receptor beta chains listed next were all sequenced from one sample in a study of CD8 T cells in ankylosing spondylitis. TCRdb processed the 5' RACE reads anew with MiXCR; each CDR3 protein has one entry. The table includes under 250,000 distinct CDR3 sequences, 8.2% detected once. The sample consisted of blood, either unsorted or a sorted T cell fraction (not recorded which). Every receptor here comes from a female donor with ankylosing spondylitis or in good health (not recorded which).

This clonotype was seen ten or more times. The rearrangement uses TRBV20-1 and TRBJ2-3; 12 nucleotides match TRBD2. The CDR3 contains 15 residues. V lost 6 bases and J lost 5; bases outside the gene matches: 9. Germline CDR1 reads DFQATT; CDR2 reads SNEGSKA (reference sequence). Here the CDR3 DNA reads TGCAGTGCGTCCGGGACTAGCGGGCCGAGAGATACGCAGTATTTT. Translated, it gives CSASGTSGPRDTQYF.

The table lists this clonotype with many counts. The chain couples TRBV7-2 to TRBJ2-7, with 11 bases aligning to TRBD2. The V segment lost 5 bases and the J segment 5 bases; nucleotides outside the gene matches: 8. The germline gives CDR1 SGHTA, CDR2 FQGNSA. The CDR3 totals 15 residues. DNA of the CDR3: TGTGCCAGCAGCGCCACTAGCGGGAGCTACCACGAGCAGTACTTC. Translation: CASSATSGSYHEQYF.

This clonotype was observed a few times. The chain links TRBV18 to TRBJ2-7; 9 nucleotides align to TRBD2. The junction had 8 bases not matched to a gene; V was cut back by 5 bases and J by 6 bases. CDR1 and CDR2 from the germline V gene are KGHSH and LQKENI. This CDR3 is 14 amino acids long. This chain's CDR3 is CASSSPGLAGEQYF. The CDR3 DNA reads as TGTGCCAGCTCATCCCCGGGACTAGCAGGCGAGCAGTACTTC.

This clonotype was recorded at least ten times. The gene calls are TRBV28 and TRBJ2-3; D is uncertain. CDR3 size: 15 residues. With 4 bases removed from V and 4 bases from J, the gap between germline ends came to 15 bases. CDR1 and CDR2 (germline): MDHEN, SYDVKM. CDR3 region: CASSWTADGPDTQYF. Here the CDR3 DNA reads TGTGCCAGCAGTTGGACGGCCGATGGGCCAGATACGCAGTATTTT.

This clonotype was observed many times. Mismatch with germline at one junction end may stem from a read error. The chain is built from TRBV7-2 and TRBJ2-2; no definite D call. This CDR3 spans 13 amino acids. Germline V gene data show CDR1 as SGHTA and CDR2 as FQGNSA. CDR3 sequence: CASSLGPTGELFF. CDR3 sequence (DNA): TGCGCCAGCAGCTTAGGTCCGACCGGGGAGCTGTTTTTT.

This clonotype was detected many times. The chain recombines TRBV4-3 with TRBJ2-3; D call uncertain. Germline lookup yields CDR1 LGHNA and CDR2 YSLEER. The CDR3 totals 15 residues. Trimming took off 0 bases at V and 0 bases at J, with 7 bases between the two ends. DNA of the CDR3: TGCGCCAGCAGCCAAGAGATTAGGAGCACAGATACGCAGTATTTT. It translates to CASSQEIRSTDTQYF.

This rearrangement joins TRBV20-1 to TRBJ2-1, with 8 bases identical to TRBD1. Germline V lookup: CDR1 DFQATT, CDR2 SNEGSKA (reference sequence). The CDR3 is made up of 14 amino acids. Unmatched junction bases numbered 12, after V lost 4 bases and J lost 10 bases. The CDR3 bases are TGCAGTGCTATGCCAGGGACAGGCAGGGGGGAGCAGTTCTTC. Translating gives CSAMPGTGRGEQFF.

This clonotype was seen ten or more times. The chain's CDR3 is CASRSEGADTQYF. The CDR3 DNA reads as TGCGCCAGCAGGAGCGAGGGTGCAGATACGCAGTATTTT. The genes are TRBV5-1 and TRBJ2-3, with D perhaps TRBD2 (5 bases). Germline assignment: CDR1 SGHRS and CDR2 YFSETQ. This CDR3 spans 13 amino acids. Trimming removed 5 bases at V and 4 bases at J, with 11 bases between.

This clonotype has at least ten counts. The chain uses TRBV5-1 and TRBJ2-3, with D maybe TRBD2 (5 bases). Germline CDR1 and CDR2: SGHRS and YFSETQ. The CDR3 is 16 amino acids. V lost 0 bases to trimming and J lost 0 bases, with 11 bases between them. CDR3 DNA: TGCGCCAGCAGCTTGGATGGACTGACTAGCACAGATACGCAGTATTTT. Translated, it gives CASSLDGLTSTDTQYF.

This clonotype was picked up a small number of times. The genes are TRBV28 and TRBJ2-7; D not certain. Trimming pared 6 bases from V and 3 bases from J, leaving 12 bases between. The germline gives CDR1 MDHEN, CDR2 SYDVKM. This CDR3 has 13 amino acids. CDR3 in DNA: TGTGCCAGCAGCCGTACCCTGGGCTACGAGCAGTACTTC. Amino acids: CASSRTLGYEQYF.

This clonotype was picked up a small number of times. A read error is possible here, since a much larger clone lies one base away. CDR3 amino acids: CCARPGLAVFYEQYF. The DNA for the CDR3 is TGCTGTGCTAGACCGGGACTAGCGGTTTTCTACGAGCAGTACTTC. J is TRBJ2-7 and V is TRBV20-1, with 11 nucleotides matching TRBD2. Per germline, CDR1 DFQATT and CDR2 SNEGSKA (reference sequence). The CDR3 runs 15 residues.

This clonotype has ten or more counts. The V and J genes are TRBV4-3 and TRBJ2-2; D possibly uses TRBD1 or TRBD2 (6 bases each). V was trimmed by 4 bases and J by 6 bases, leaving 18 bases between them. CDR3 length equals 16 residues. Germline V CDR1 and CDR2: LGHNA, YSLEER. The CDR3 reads CASSRQARGGPGELFF. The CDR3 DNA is TGCGCCAGCAGCCGGCAGGCCCGAGGGGGGCCCGGGGAGCTGTTTTTT.

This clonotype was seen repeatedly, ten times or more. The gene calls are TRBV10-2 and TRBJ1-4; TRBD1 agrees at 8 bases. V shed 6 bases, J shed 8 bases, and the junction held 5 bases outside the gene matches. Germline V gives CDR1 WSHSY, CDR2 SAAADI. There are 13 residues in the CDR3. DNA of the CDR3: TGCGCCAGCAGCCAGGGGGCTCGGGAAAAACTGTTTTTT. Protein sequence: CASSQGAREKLFF.

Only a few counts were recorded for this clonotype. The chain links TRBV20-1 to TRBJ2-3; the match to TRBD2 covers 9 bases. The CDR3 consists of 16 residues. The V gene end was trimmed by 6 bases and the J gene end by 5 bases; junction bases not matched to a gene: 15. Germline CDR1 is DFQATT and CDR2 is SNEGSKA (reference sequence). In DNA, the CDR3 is TGCAGTGCCCCGGGGGGGGCGGGAGGGCCCGGAGATACGCAGTATTTT. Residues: CSAPGGAGGPGDTQYF.

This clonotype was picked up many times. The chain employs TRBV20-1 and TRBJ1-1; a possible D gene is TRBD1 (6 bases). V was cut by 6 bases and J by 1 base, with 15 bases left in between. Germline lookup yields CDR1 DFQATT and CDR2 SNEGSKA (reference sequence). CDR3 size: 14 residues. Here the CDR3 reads CSAVQGNGNTEAFF. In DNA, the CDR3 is TGCAGTGCCGTCCAGGGGAACGGGAACACTGAAGCTTTCTTT.

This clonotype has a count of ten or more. The DNA of the CDR3 is TGCGCCAGCAGCCCTGGACTAGCGGGAGGGCCGGGGTACAATGAGCAGTTCTTC. Translated: CASSPGLAGGPGYNEQFF. The chain uses TRBV5-1 and TRBJ2-1; 15 bases are shared with TRBD2. The J segment lost 4 bases and the V segment lost 4 bases, leaving 9 bases of the junction unmatched. Germline CDR1 SGHRS, CDR2 YFSETQ. This CDR3 contains 18 residues.

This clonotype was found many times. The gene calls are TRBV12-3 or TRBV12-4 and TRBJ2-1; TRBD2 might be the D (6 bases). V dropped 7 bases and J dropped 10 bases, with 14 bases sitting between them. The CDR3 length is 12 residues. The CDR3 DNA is TGTGCCAGCATCCCTTATGGAGGGGAGCAGTTCTTC. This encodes CASIPYGGEQFF.

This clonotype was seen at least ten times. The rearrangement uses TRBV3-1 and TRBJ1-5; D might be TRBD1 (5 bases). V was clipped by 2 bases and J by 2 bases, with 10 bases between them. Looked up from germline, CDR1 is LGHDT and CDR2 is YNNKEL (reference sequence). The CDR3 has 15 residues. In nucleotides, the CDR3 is TGTGCCAGCAGCCAAACCGGGGGTGGCAATCAGCCCCAGCATTTT. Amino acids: CASSQTGGGNQPQHF.

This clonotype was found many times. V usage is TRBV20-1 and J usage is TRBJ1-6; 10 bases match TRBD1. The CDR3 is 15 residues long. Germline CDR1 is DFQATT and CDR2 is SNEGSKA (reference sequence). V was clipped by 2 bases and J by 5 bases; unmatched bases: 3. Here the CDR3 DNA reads TGCAGTGCTAGAACCGGGACAGGGGATAATTCACCCCTCCACTTT. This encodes CSARTGTGDNSPLHF.

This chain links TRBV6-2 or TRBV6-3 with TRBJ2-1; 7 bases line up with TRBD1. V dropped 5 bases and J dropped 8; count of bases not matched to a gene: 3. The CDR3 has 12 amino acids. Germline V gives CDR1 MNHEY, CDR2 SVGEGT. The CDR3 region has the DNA TGTGCCAGCAGTAACAGGGGTCATGAGCAGTTCTTC. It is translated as CASSNRGHEQFF.

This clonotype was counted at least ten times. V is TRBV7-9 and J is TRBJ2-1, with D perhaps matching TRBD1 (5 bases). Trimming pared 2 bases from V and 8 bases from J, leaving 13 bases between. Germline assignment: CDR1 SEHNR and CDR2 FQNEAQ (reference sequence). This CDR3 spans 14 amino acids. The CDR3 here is CASSLTGPGDEQFF. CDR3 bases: TGTGCCAGCAGCTTAACAGGCCCCGGAGATGAGCAGTTCTTC.

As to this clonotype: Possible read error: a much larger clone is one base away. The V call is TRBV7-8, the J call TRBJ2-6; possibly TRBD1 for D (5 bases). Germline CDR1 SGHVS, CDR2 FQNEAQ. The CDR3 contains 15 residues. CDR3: CASGPRYAGANVLAF. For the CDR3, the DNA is TGTGCCAGCGGCCCGAGATACGCTGGGGCCAACGTCCTGGCTTTC.

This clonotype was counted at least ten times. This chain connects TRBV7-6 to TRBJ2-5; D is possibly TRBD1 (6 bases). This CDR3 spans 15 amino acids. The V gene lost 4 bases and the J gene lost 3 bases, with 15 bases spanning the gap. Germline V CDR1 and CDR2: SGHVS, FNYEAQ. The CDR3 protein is CASSSTGSGEETQYF. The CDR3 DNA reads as TGTGCCAGCAGCTCAACAGGGAGTGGGGAAGAGACCCAGTACTTC. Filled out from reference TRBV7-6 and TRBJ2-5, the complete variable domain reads GAGVSQSPRYKVTKRGQDVALRCDPISGHVSLYWYRQALGQGPEFLTYFNYEAQQDKSGLPNDRFSAERPEGSISTLTIQRTEQRDSAMYRCASSSTGSGEETQYFGPGTRLLVL.

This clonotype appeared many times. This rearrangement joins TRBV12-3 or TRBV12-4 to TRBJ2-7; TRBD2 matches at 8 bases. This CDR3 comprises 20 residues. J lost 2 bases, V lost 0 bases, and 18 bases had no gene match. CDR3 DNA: TGTGCCAGCAGTTTAGCCTCCGGGGGGATCGGCCGGACTAGCACCTACGAGCAGTACTTC. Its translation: CASSLASGGIGRTSTYEQYF.

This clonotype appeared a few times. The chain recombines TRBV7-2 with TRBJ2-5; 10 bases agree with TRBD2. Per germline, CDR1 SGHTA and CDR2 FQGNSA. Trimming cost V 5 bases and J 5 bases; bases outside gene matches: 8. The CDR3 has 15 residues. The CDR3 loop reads CASSLTSGEGETQYF. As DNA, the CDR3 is TGTGCCAGCAGCCTAACTAGCGGGGAGGGGGAGACCCAGTACTTC.

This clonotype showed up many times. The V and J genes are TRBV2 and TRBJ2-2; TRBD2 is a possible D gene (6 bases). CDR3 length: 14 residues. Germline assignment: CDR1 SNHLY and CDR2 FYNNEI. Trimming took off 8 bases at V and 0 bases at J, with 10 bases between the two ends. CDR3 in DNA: TGTGCCAGCCGGGAGACACCGAACACCGGGGAGCTGTTTTTT. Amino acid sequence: CASRETPNTGELFF.

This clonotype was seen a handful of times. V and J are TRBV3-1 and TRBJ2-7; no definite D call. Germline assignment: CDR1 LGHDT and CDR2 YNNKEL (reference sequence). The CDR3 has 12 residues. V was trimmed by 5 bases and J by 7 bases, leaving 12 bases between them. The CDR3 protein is CASSARSREQYF. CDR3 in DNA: TGTGCCAGCAGCGCCCGGTCTCGGGAGCAGTACTTC.

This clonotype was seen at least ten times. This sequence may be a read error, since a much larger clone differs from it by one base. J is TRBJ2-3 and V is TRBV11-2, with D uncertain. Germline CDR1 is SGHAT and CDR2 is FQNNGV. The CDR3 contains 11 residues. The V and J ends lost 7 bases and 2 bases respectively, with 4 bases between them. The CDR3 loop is CASTFTDTQYF. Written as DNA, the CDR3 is TGTGCCAGCACCTTCACAGATACGCAGTATTTT.

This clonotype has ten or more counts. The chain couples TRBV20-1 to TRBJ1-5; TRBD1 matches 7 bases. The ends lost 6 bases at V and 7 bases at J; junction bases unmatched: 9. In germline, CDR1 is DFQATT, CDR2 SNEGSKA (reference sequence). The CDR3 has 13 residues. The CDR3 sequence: CSARQGVGQPQHF. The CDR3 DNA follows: TGCAGTGCAAGACAGGGAGTCGGCCAGCCCCAGCATTTT.

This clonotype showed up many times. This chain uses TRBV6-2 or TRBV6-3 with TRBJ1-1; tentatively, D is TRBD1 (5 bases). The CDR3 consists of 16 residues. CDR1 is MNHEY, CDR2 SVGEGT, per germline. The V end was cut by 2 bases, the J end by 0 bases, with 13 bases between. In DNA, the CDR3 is TGTGCCAGCAGTTACGAGAGGGGATCTATGAACACTGAAGCTTTCTTT. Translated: CASSYERGSMNTEAFF.

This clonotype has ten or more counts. CDR3 sequence (DNA): TGTGCCAGCAGCCCGGGACAGGTCGGGTACGAGCAGTACTTC. Protein: CASSPGQVGYEQYF. J is TRBJ2-7 and V is TRBV12-3 or TRBV12-4, with 8 bases identical to TRBD1. The CDR3 sequence is 14 residues long. V lost 6 bases, J lost 4 bases, and 8 bases stayed unmatched.

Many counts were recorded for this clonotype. CDR3 in amino acids: CASSLTLGRERNEQFF. The CDR3 DNA reads as TGTGCCAGCAGCTTAACCCTCGGGCGGGAGCGGAATGAGCAGTTCTTC. The genes are TRBV7-3 and TRBJ2-1; 7 bases are a match to TRBD2. This CDR3 comprises 16 residues. V gave up 0 bases and J gave up 7 bases; unmatched junction bases: 9. Looked up from germline, CDR1 is SGHTA and CDR2 is FQGTGA.